The rows below give T cell receptor beta chains drawn from one sample of a study of neurological immune-mediated disorders. One entry per CDR3 protein, called by TCRdb with MiXCR from the 5' RACE reads. The sample lists 16,000 or so distinct CDR3 sequences, approximately 10% seen once, with more than 35% in the top ten. Sequenced sample: CD8+ T cells from blood. The receptors originated from a man in his fifties in good health. The CDR3 runs from the conserved cysteine through the conserved F or W. A D gene is named only where the DNA matches it firmly. Clone size, where shown, is once, few, many, or a class for clones that have expanded.

j_call v_call d_call clone_size cdr3_aa cdr3_nt
TRBJ2-1 TRBV20-1 - - CSAKCSDFGHSSYNEQF TGCAGTGCTAAGTGTAGCGACTTTGGGCACAGCTCCTACAATGAGCAGTTC
TRBJ2-7 TRBV5-6 TRBD1 many CASSSRTGIGEQYF TGTGCCAGCAGCTCAAGGACAGGAATCGGCGAGCAGTACTTC
TRBJ2-5 TRBV20-1 - many CSAREPGRNQETQYF TGCAGTGCCAGGGAACCGGGACGCAACCAAGAGACCCAGTACTTC
TRBJ2-7 TRBV4-3 - many CASSHGRSSYEQYF TGCGCCAGCAGCCACGGAAGAAGCTCCTACGAGCAGTACTTC
TRBJ2-1 TRBV20-1 - many CSVPLETRVYNEQFF TGCAGTGTTCCGCTCGAGACTAGGGTCTACAATGAGCAGTTCTTC
TRBJ2-1 TRBV5-6 TRBD1 many CASSSGQDYNEQFF TGTGCCAGCAGCTCCGGACAGGATTACAATGAGCAGTTCTTC
TRBJ2-3 TRBV29-1 - many CSVEGGTFLYTDTQYF TGCAGCGTTGAAGGAGGGACTTTCCTATACACAGATACGCAGTATTTT
TRBJ1-2 TRBV30 - many CAWSGEAIGYTF TGTGCCTGGAGTGGAGAGGCCATTGGCTACACCTTC
TRBJ2-7 TRBV7-8 - many CASSLAWEGQAAYEQYF TGTGCCAGCAGCTTAGCGTGGGAGGGACAGGCTGCCTACGAGCAGTACTTC
TRBJ2-1 TRBV20-1 - - CSASGGEDEQFF TGCAGTGCTAGTGGTGGGGAGGATGAGCAGTTCTTC
TRBJ2-7 TRBV4-2 TRBD2 many CASSQVPSGNPYEQYF TGTGCCAGCAGCCAAGTCCCTAGCGGGAATCCCTACGAGCAGTACTTC
TRBJ1-2 TRBV7-3 - many CASSLTSGDRVYGYTF TGTGCCAGCAGCTTAACAAGCGGGGATCGAGTCTATGGCTACACCTTC
TRBJ2-7 TRBV20-1 - - CSARNSRYSYEQYF TGCAGTGCTAGAAATTCTAGGTACTCCTACGAGCAGTACTTC
TRBJ2-2 TRBV4-3 TRBD2 many CASSPGEGTGELFF TGCGCCAGCAGCCCGGGGGAGGGCACCGGGGAGCTGTTTTTT
TRBJ2-2 TRBV6-2/TRBV6-3 - many CASSLRGVSTGELFF TGTGCCAGCAGTTTACGAGGGGTTAGCACCGGGGAGCTGTTTTTT
TRBJ2-1 TRBV29-1 TRBD1 many CSVGQGRYNEQFF TGCAGCGTAGGACAGGGGCGGTACAATGAGCAGTTCTTC
TRBJ2-2 TRBV7-9 - many CASSFVQGGANTGELFF TGTGCCAGCAGCTTTGTGCAGGGCGGCGCGAACACCGGGGAGCTGTTTTTT
TRBJ1-4 TRBV5-1 - many CASSEVGGNEKLFF TGCGCCAGCAGCGAAGTCGGCGGGAATGAAAAACTGTTTTTT
TRBJ2-7 TRBV28 - many CASSTTGDEQYF TGTGCCAGCAGCACTACTGGGGACGAGCAGTACTTC
TRBJ2-7 TRBV10-2 - medium-sized CASAPGNEQYF TGCGCCAGCGCCCCAGGGAACGAGCAGTACTTC
TRBJ2-6 TRBV6-1 - many CASSEGDSGANVLTF TGTGCCAGCAGTGAAGGGGACTCTGGGGCCAACGTCCTGACTTTC
TRBJ2-5 TRBV5-1 TRBD2 many CASSHLAAPQETQYF TGCGCCAGCAGCCATCTAGCGGCCCCCCAAGAGACCCAGTACTTC
TRBJ2-1 TRBV28 - - CASSLGGLALFKNEQFF TGTGCCAGCAGTTTAGGGGGGTTAGCGCTCTTCAAAAATGAGCAGTTCTTC
TRBJ2-7 TRBV7-9 - many CASSGPLAGTYEQYF TGTGCCAGCAGCGGCCCCCTTGCGGGGACCTACGAGCAGTACTTC
TRBJ2-1 TRBV19 TRBD2 many CATTTLSGRFNEQFF TGTGCCACCACTACTCTCAGCGGGAGGTTCAATGAGCAGTTCTTC
TRBJ2-7 TRBV11-3 TRBD1 many CASSPWTGREQYF TGTGCCAGCAGCCCTTGGACAGGGAGGGAGCAGTACTTC
TRBJ2-7 TRBV19 - few CASSMDGSSYEQYF TGTGCCAGTAGTATGGACGGGTCCAGCTACGAGCAGTACTTC
TRBJ2-2 TRBV9 - few CASSLRQDTGELFF TGTGCCAGCAGCCTTAGACAGGACACCGGGGAGCTGTTTTTT
TRBJ1-1 TRBV7-2 - few CASSLYRGNEAFF TGTGCCAGCAGCTTATATCGGGGAAATGAAGCTTTCTTT
TRBJ2-7 TRBV20-1 - many CSAREQGGEQYF TGCAGTGCTAGAGAACAGGGCGGCGAGCAGTACTTC
TRBJ2-7 TRBV5-1 TRBD2 many CASSGTSGLLEQYF TGCGCCAGCAGCGGGACTAGCGGGTTGCTCGAGCAGTACTTC
TRBJ2-1 TRBV12-3/TRBV12-4 TRBD2 many CASIGAGAKEISYNEQFF TGTGCCAGCATCGGTGCGGGAGCGAAGGAAATCTCCTACAATGAGCAGTTCTTC
TRBJ2-1 TRBV6-4 TRBD2 medium-sized CASSDSSGSSYNEQFF TGTGCCAGCAGTGACTCTAGCGGGAGCTCCTACAATGAGCAGTTCTTC
TRBJ2-2 TRBV6-2/TRBV6-3 - many CASSYVAANTGELFF TGTGCCAGCAGTTACGTAGCGGCGAACACCGGGGAGCTGTTTTTT
TRBJ2-7 TRBV7-2 TRBD2 many CASSLEAGGHSYEQYF TGTGCCAGCAGCTTAGAGGCGGGAGGCCACTCCTACGAGCAGTACTTC
TRBJ2-7 TRBV4-1 TRBD2 many CASSPLAGGSSYEQYF TGCGCCAGCAGCCCACTAGCGGGAGGGAGCTCCTACGAGCAGTACTTC
TRBJ2-7 TRBV25-1 TRBD2 medium-sized CASSPTSANSYEQYF TGTGCCAGCAGTCCTACTAGCGCTAACTCCTACGAGCAGTACTTC
TRBJ2-7 TRBV7-9 - many CASSLVGEEQYF TGTGCCAGCAGCTTAGTGGGCGAAGAGCAGTACTTC
TRBJ2-3 TRBV9 - many CASSVGGSTDTQYF TGTGCCAGCAGCGTCGGGGGCAGCACAGATACGCAGTATTTT
TRBJ2-5 TRBV20-1 - many CSAGAGETQYF TGCAGTGCCGGGGCGGGGGAGACCCAGTACTTC
TRBJ2-7 TRBV7-9 - many CASTRDIYYEQYF TGTGCCAGCACCCGGGACATTTACTACGAGCAGTACTTC
TRBJ2-7 TRBV7-2 TRBD2 many CASSFDSGGYEQYF TGTGCCAGCAGTTTCGATAGCGGGGGCTACGAGCAGTACTTC
TRBJ2-4 TRBV27 - many CASGQGLNRYF TGTGCCAGCGGCCAGGGGCTTAACAGGTACTTC
TRBJ1-5 TRBV2 - many CASSEVEDQPQHF TGTGCCAGCAGTGAAGTAGAGGACCAGCCCCAGCATTTT
TRBJ2-2 TRBV7-2 - many CASSPLGGIDTGELFF TGTGCCAGCAGCCCCCTAGGCGGTATCGACACCGGGGAGCTGTTTTTT
TRBJ2-3 TRBV6-4 TRBD2 few CASSETSGRGTDTQYF TGTGCCAGCAGTGAAACTAGCGGGAGGGGAACAGATACGCAGTATTTT
TRBJ2-4 TRBV29-1 TRBD1 many CSVYSGTVNIQYF TGCAGCGTCTATTCCGGGACAGTAAACATTCAGTACTTC
TRBJ2-3 TRBV7-2 - many CASIFLGGASTDTQYF TGTGCCAGCATCTTCTTGGGCGGAGCTAGCACAGATACGCAGTATTTT
TRBJ1-3 TRBV28 - - CASSFSGTVGAGNTIYF TGTGCCAGCAGTTTCTCCGGGACCGTAGGGGCTGGAAACACCATATATTTT
TRBJ2-2 TRBV13 - few CASAGTGELFF TGTGCCAGCGCGGGGACCGGGGAGCTGTTTTTT
TRBJ1-2 TRBV20-1 - medium-sized CSARWAGELGYTF TGCAGTGCTAGATGGGCAGGGGAGTTGGGCTACACCTTC
TRBJ2-5 TRBV7-8 TRBD1 many CASSYVTGETQYF TGTGCCAGCAGCTACGTGACAGGGGAGACCCAGTACTTC
TRBJ2-1 TRBV12-3/TRBV12-4 - many CASSLGPNEQFF TGTGCCAGCAGTTTAGGTCCCAATGAGCAGTTCTTC